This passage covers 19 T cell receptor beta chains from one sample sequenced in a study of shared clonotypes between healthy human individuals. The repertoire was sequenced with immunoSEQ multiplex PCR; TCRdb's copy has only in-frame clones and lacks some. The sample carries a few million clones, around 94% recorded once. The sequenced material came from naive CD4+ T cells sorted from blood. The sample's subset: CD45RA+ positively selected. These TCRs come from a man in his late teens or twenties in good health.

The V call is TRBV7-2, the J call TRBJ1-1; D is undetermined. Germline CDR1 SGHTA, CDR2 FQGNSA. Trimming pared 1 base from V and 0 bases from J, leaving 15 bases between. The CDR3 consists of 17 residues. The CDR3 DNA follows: TGTGCCAGCAGCTTAGGTTGGGGAAGGCATTTGAACACTGAAGCTTTCTTT. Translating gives CASSLGWGRHLNTEAFF.

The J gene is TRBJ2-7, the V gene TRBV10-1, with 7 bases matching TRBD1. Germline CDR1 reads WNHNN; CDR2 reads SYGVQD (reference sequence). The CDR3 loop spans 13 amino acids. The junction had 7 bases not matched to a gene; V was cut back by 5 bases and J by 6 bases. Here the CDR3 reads CASSIQGSGEQYF. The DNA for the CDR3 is TGCGCCAGCAGTATACAGGGGTCAGGCGAGCAGTACTTC.

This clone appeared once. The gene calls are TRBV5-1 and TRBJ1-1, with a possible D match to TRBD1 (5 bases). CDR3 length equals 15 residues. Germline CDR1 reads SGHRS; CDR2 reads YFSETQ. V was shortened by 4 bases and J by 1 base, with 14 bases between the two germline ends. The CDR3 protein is CASSPPGTANTEAFF. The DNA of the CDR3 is TGCGCCAGCAGCCCCCCCGGGACGGCGAACACTGAAGCTTTCTTT.

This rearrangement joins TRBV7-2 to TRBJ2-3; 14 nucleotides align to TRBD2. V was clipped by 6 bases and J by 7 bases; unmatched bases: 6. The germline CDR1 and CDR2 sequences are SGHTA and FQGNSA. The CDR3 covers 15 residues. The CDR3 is CASRSGLAGAYTQYF. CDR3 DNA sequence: TGTGCCAGCAGATCGGGACTAGCGGGAGCCTATACGCAGTATTTT.

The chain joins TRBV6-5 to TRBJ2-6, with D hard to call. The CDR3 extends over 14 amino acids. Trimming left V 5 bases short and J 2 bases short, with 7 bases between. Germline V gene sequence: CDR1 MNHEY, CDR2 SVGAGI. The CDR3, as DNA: TGTGCCAGCAGTGGGTTCGCTGGGGCCAACGTCCTGACTTTC. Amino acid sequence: CASSGFAGANVLTF.

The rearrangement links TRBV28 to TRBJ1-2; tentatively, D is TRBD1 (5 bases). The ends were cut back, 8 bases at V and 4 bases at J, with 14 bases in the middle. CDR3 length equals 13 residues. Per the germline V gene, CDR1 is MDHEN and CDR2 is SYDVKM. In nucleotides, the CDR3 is TGTGCCAGCCAACGGGGGGGGATCTATGGCTACACCTTC. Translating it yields CASQRGGIYGYTF.

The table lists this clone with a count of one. The CDR3 region is CASTQGDEQYF. The CDR3 DNA reads as TGTGCCAGCACACAGGGGGACGAGCAGTACTTC. V usage is TRBV2 and J usage is TRBJ2-7; TRBD1 agrees at 8 bases. Trimming cost V 7 bases and J 5 bases; bases outside gene matches: 1. The CDR3 is made up of 11 amino acids. Germline loops: CDR1 SNHLY, CDR2 FYNNEI.

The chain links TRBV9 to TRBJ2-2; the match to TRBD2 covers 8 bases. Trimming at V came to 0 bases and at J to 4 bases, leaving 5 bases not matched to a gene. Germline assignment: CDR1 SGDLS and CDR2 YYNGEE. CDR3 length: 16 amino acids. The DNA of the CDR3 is TGTGCCAGCAGCGTAGAAGGTAGCGGGGTCACCGGGGAGCTGTTTTTT. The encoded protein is CASSVEGSGVTGELFF.

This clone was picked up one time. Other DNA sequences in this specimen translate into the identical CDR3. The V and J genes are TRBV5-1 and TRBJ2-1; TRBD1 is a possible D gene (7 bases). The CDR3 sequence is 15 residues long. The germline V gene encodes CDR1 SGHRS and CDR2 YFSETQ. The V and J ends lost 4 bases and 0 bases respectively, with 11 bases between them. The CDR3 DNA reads TGCGCCAGCAGCGGAGGGGGCAGCTCCTACAATGAGCAGTTCTTC. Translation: CASSGGGSSYNEQFF.

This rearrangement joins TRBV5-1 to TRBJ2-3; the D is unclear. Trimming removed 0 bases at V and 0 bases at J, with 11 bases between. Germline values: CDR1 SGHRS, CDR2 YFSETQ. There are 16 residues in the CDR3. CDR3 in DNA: TGCGCCAGCAGCTTGGCCTTAACCGTAAGCACAGATACGCAGTATTTT. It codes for CASSLALTVSTDTQYF.

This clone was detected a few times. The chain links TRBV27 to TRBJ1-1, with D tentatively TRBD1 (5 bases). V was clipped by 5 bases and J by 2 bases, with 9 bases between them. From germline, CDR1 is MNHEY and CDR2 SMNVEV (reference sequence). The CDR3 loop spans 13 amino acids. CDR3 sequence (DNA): TGTGCCAGCAGTGCGACAGCAAACACTGAAGCTTTCTTT. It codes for CASSATANTEAFF.

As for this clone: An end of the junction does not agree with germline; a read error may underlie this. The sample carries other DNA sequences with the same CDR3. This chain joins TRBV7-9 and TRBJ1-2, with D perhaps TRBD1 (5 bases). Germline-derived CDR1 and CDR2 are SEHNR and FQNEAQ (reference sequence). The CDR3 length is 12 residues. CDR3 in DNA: TGTGCCAGCAGCCTAGCGCAGGGCGGCTACACCTTC. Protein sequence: CASSLAQGGYTF.

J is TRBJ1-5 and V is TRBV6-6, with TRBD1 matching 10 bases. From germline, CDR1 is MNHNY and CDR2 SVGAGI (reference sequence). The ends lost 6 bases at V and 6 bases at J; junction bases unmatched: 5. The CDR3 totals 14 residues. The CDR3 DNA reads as TGTGCCAGCAGGTCCGGGGACAGGGGTCAGCCCCAGCATTTT. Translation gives CASRSGDRGQPQHF.

CDR3 protein: CASSLAANYNEQFF. The CDR3 DNA sequence: TGTGCCAGCAGCTTAGCGGCCAACTACAATGAGCAGTTCTTC. The V and J genes are TRBV7-2 and TRBJ2-1; D remains ambiguous. The CDR3 runs to 14 residues. With 0 bases removed from V and 3 bases from J, the gap between germline ends came to 6 bases. CDR1 is SGHTA and CDR2 is FQGNSA in the germline V gene.

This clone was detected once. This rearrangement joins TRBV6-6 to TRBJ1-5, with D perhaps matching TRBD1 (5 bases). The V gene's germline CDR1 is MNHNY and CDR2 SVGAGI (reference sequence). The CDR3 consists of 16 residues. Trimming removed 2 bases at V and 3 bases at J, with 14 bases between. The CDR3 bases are TGTGCCAGCAGTTACGGGGCAGCCAACTTCAATCAGCCCCAGCATTTT. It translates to CASSYGAANFNQPQHF.

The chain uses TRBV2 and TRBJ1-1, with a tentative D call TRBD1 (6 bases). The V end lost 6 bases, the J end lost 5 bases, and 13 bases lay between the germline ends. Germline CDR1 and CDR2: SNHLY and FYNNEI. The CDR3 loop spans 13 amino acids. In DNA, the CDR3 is TGTGCCAGCAGCAACAGGGCGGTAACTGAAGCTTTCTTT. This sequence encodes CASSNRAVTEAFF. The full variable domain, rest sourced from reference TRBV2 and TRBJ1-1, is EPEVTQTPSHQVTQMGQEVILRCVPISNHLYFYWYRQILGQKVEFLVSFYNNEISEKSEIFDDQFSVERPDGSNFTLKIRSTKLEDSAMYFCASSNRAVTEAFFGQGTRLTVV.

CDR3 DNA: TGCGCCAGCATTTATGGGGCGACTGCGAACACCGGGGAGCTGTTTTTT. Translation: CASIYGATANTGELFF. The chain joins TRBV5-1 to TRBJ2-2; weak D call: TRBD1 (5 bases). The CDR3 has 16 residues. Germline V gene sequence: CDR1 SGHRS, CDR2 YFSETQ. The V and J ends lost 6 bases and 0 bases respectively, with 15 bases between them.

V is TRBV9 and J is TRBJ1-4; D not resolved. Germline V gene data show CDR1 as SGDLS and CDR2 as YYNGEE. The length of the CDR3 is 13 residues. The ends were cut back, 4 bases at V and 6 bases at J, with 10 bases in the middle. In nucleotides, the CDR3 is TGTGCCAGCAGCACCCCCTGGGATGAAAAACTGTTTTTT. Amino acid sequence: CASSTPWDEKLFF. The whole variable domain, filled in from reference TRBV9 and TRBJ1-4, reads DSGVTQTPKHLITATGQRVTLRCSPRSGDLSVYWYQQSLDQGLQFLIQYYNGEERAKGNILERFSAQQFPDLHSELNLSSLELGDSALYFCASSTPWDEKLFFGSGTQLSVL.

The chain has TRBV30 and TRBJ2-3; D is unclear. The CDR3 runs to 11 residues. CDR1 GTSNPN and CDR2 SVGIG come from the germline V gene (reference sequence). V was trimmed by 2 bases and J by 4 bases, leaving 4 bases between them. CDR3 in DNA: TGTGCCTGGAGTATCTCAGATACGCAGTATTTT. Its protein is CAWSISDTQYF.